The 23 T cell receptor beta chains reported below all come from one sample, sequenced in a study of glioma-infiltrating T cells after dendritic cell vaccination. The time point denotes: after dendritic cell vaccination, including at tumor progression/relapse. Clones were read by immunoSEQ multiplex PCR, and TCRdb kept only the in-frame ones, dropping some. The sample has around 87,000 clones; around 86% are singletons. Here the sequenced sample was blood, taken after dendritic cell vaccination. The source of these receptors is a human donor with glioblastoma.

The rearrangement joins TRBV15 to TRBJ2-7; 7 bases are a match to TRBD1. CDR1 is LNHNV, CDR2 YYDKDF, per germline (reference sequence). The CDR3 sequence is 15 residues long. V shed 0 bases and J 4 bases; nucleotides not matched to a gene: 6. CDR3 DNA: TGTGCCACCAGCAGAGATCAGGTCAGGGGGTACGAGCAGTACTTC. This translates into CATSRDQVRGYEQYF. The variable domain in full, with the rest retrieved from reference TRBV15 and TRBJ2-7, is DAMVIQNPRYQVTQFGKPVTLSCSQTLNHNVMYWYQQKSSQAPKLLFHYYDKDFNNEADTPDNFQSRRPNTSFCFLDIRSPGLGDTAMYLCATSRDQVRGYEQYFGPGTRLTVT.

The CDR3 loop is CASSLLGTGKTQTQYF. The CDR3 region has the DNA TGTGCCAGCAGCTTGCTCGGGACAGGGAAGACACAGACGCAGTATTTT. The V and J genes are TRBV7-9 and TRBJ2-3, with 9 bases fitting TRBD1. This CDR3 contains 16 residues. Germline lookup yields CDR1 SEHNR and CDR2 FQNEAQ (reference sequence). V shed 3 bases, J shed 9 bases, and the junction held 13 bases outside the gene matches.

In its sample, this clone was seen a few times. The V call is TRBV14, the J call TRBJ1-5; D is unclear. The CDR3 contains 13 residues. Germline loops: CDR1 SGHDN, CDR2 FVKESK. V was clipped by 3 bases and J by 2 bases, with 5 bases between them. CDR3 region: CASSQRGNQPQHF. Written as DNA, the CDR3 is TGTGCCAGCAGCCAGCGGGGCAATCAGCCCCAGCATTTT.

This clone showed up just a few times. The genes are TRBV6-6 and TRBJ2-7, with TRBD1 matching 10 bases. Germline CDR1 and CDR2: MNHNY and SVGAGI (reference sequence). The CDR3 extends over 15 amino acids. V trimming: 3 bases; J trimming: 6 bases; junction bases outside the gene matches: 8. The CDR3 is CASSYRRDRGAEQYF. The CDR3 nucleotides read TGTGCCAGCAGTTATCGGCGGGACAGGGGCGCCGAGCAGTACTTC.

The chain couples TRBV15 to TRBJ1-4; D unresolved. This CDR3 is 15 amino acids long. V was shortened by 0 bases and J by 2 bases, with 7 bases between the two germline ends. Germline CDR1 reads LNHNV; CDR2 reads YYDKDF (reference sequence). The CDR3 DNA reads TGTGCCACCAGCAGAGATCCGTCGACTAATGAAAAACTGTTTTTT. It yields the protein CATSRDPSTNEKLFF.

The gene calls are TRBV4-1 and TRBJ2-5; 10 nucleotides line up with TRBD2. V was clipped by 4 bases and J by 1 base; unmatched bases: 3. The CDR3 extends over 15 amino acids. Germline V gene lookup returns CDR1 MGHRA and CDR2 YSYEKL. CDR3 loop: CASSPQRGGQETQYF. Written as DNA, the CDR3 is TGCGCCAGCAGCCCCCAGCGGGGGGGCCAAGAGACCCAGTACTTC.

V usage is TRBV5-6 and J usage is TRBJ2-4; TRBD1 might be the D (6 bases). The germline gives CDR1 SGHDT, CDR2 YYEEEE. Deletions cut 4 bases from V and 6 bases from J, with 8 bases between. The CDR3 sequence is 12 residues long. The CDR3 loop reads CASSTDRNIQYF. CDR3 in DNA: TGTGCCAGCAGCACGGACAGAAACATTCAGTACTTC.

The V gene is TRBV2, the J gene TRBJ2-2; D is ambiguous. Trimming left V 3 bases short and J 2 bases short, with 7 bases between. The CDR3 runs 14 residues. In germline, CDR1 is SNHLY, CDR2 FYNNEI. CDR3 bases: TGTGCCAGCAGTGAGTTATTCAACACCGGGGAGCTGTTTTTT. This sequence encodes CASSELFNTGELFF.

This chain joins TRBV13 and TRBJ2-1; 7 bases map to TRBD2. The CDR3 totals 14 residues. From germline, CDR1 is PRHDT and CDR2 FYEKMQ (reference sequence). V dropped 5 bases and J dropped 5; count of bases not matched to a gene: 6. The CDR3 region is CASSLPSGDNEQFF. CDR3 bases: TGTGCCAGCAGCCTTCCAAGCGGGGACAATGAGCAGTTCTTC.

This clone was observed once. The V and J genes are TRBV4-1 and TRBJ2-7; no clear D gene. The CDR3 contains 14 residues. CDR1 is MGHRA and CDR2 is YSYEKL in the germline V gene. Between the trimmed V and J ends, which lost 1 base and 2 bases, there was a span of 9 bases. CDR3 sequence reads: CASSQGGVAYEQYF. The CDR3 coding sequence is TGCGCCAGCAGCCAAGGTGGAGTAGCCTACGAGCAGTACTTC.

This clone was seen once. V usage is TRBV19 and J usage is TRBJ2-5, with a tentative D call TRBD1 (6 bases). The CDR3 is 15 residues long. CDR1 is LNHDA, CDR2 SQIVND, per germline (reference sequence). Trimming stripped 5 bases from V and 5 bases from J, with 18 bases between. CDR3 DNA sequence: TGTGCCAGTAGTTTAACAGCAGGGGATGTTGAGACCCAGTACTTC. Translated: CASSLTAGDVETQYF.

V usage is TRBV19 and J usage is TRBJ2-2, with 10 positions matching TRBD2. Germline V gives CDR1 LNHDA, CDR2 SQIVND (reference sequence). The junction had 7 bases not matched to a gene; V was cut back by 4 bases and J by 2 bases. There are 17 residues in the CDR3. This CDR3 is CASSRRAGGLNTGELFF. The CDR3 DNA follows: TGTGCCAGTAGTAGGCGAGCGGGGGGGTTAAACACCGGGGAGCTGTTTTTT.

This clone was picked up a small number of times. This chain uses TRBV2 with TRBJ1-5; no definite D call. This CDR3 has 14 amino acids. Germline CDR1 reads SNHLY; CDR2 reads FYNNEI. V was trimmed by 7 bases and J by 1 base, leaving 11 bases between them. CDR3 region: CASNQRRSNQPQHF. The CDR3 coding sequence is TGTGCCAGCAACCAGCGAAGAAGCAATCAGCCCCAGCATTTT.

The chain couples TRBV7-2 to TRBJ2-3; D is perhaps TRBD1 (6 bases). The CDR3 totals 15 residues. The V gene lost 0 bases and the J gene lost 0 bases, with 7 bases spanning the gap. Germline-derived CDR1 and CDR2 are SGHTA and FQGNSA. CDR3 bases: TGTGCCAGCAGCTTAGCGGGACAAAGCACAGATACGCAGTATTTT. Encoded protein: CASSLAGQSTDTQYF.

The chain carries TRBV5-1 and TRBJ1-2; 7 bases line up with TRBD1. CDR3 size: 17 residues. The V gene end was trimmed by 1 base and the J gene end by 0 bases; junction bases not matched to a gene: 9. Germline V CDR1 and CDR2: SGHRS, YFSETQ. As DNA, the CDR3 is TGCGCCAGCAGCTTGATGGTTCGGACAGGCTCTAACTATGGCTACACCTTC. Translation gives CASSLMVRTGSNYGYTF.

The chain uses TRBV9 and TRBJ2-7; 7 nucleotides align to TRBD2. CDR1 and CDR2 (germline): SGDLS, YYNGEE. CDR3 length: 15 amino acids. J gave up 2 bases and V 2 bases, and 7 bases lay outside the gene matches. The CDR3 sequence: CASSVDIAGPYEQYF. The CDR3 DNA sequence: TGTGCCAGCAGCGTTGATATAGCGGGCCCCTACGAGCAGTACTTC.

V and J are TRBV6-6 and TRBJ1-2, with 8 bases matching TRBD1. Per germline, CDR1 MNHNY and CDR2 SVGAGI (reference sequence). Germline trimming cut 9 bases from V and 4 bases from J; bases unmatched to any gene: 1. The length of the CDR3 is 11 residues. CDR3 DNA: TGTGCCAGTGACAGGGGCTATGGCTACACCTTC. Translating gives CASDRGYGYTF.

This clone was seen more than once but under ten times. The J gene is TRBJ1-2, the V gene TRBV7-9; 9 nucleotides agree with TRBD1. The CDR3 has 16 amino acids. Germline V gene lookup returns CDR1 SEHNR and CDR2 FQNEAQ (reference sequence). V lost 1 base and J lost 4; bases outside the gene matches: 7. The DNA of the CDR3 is TGTGCCAGCAGCTTAGAGGAGGACAGGGGCCGCTATGGCTACACCTTC. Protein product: CASSLEEDRGRYGYTF.

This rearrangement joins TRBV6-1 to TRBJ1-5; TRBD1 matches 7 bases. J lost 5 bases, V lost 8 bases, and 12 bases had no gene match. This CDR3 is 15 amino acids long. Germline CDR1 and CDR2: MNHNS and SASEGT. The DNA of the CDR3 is TGTGCCAGCGATGGGACAGACCTAGTCTATCAGCCCCAGCATTTT. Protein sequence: CASDGTDLVYQPQHF.

The CDR3 bases are TGCGCCAGCAGCTTGCGTAGCGGCACCTACAATGAGCAGTTCTTC. Protein sequence: CASSLRSGTYNEQFF. The chain combines TRBV5-1 with TRBJ2-1; TRBD2 might be the D (6 bases). The ends were cut back, 1 base at V and 2 bases at J, with 10 bases in the middle. This CDR3 contains 15 residues. CDR1 and CDR2 from the germline V gene are SGHRS and YFSETQ. The full variable domain, rest sourced from reference TRBV5-1 and TRBJ2-1, is KAGVTQTPRYLIKTRGQQVTLSCSPISGHRSVSWYQQTPGQGLQFLFEYFSETQRNKGNFPGRFSGRQFSNSRSEMNVSTLELGDSALYLCASSLRSGTYNEQFFGPGTRLTVL.

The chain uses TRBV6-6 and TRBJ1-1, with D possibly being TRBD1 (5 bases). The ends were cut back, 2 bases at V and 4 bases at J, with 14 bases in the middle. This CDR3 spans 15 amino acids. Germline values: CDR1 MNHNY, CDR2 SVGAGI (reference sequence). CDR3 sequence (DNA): TGTGCCAGCAGTTACCGGCAGGGCGGGAGCACTGAAGCTTTCTTT. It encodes CASSYRQGGSTEAFF.

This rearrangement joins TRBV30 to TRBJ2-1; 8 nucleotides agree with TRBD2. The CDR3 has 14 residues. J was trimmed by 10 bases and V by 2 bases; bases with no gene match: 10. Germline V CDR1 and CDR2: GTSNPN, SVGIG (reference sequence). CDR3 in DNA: TGTGCCTGGAGTCGGGGGGGCCTTAGGCAGGAGCAGTTCTTC. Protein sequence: CAWSRGGLRQEQFF.

The CDR3 coding sequence is TGTGCCAGCAGCCAAAGGGATTCGGGAGAAATTGGCTACACCTTC. Translation: CASSQRDSGEIGYTF. The chain is built from TRBV4-2 and TRBJ1-2; D is ambiguous. This CDR3 has 15 residues. V was cut by 2 bases and J by 7 bases, with 17 bases left in between. Germline CDR1 and CDR2: LGHNA and YNFKEQ.